A selection of T cell receptor beta chains follows, all from one sample in a study of shared clonotypes between healthy human individuals. Method: immunoSEQ multiplex PCR; TCRdb's copy keeps in-frame clones and lacks some. The sample contains 1.4 million or so clones, approximately 98.5% of which appear only once. Material: naive CD4+ T cells sorted from blood. These receptor sequences come from a man between 25 and 39 years old in good health. CDR3s include the opening cysteine and the closing phenylalanine or tryptophan. The D gene is left open where the match is weak. Expanded clones are given a class, and other clones once, few, many or no size at all.

J: TRBJ1-5; V: TRBV25-1; D: NA; size: NA; DNA: TGTGCCAGCAGTGAAAGAGGGGGGCAGCCCCAGCATTTT; CDR3: CASSERGGQPQHF
J: TRBJ2-7; V: TRBV11-2; D: NA; size: NA; DNA: TGTGCCAGCAGCACGCCGGGACTCCTCTACGAGCAGTACTTC; CDR3: CASSTPGLLYEQYF
J: TRBJ2-6; V: TRBV18; D: NA; size: NA; DNA: TGTGCCAGCTCACCACCAGGGCCTGGGGCCAACGTCCTGACTTTC; CDR3: CASSPPGPGANVLTF
J: TRBJ2-1; V: TRBV28; D: NA; size: NA; DNA: TGTGCCAGCAGTTTATCAGCCCTAGCCTCGCGGAGCTCCTACAATGAGCAGTTCTTC; CDR3: CASSLSALASRSSYNEQFF
J: TRBJ2-3; V: TRBV5-1; D: TRBD2; size: NA; DNA: TGCGCCAGTCGATTCCCAATGACTAGCGGGAGCTCGATGGGCACAGATACGCAGTATTTT; CDR3: CASRFPMTSGSSMGTDTQYF
J: TRBJ2-7; V: TRBV7-9; D: NA; size: NA; DNA: TGTGCCAGCAGCTTAGGTGGACCGCTCTATAACGAGCAGTACTTC; CDR3: CASSLGGPLYNEQYF
J: TRBJ2-7; V: TRBV27; D: NA; size: NA; DNA: TGTGCCAGCAGGACGCAGGGGTGGGAGCAGTACTTC; CDR3: CASRTQGWEQYF
J: TRBJ1-5; V: TRBV30; D: NA; size: NA; DNA: TGTGCCTGGAGTTCCCAGTGGACTCAGCCCCAGCATTTT; CDR3: CAWSSQWTQPQHF
J: TRBJ2-1; V: TRBV7-6; D: NA; size: NA; DNA: TGTGCCAGCAGCTTCTTGGCTTCAATGGGGGTGAATGAGCAGTTCTTC; CDR3: CASSFLASMGVNEQFF
J: TRBJ1-2; V: TRBV5-6; D: NA; size: NA; DNA: TGTGCCAGCAGCCAGACAGGTCCAAACTATGGCTACACCTTC; CDR3: CASSQTGPNYGYTF
J: TRBJ2-3; V: TRBV11-2; D: NA; size: NA; DNA: TGTGCCAGCAGCTTAATGTCTGCCGCAGATACGCAGTATTTT; CDR3: CASSLMSAADTQYF
J: TRBJ2-7; V: TRBV7-6; D: NA; size: NA; DNA: TGTGCCAGCAGGCAAGAAGACGTGGCCTCCTACGAGCAGTACTTC; CDR3: CASRQEDVASYEQYF
J: TRBJ1-2; V: TRBV6-5; D: NA; size: NA; DNA: TGTGCCAGCAGTACCTACGGGGGGGGCTATGGCTACACCTTC; CDR3: CASSTYGGGYGYTF
J: TRBJ2-7; V: TRBV5-1; D: TRBD1; size: NA; DNA: TGCGCCAGCAGCCCCCGCCCCCTGGACAGGGGCGCCCACGAGCAGTACTTC; CDR3: CASSPRPLDRGAHEQYF
J: TRBJ2-1; V: TRBV28; D: TRBD1; size: NA; DNA: TGTGCCAGCAGTGAACCGGGACAGGGCAATGAGCAGTTCTTC; CDR3: CASSEPGQGNEQFF
J: TRBJ2-1; V: TRBV7-2; D: TRBD2; size: NA; DNA: TGTGCCAGCAGCTTAGCGCTCGGGCGGGAGGCGAATGAGCAGTTCTTC; CDR3: CASSLALGREANEQFF
J: TRBJ1-1; V: TRBV28; D: TRBD1; size: once; DNA: TGTGCCAGCAGCTTTACAGGGGGTGAAGCTTTCTTT; CDR3: CASSFTGGEAFF
J: TRBJ2-1; V: TRBV2; D: TRBD2; size: NA; DNA: TGTGCCAGCAGACCCGGACTAGCGGGGTACAATGAGCAGTTCTTC; CDR3: CASRPGLAGYNEQFF
J: TRBJ2-7; V: TRBV7-7; D: NA; size: once; DNA: TGTGCTAGCAGCTTAGAAAAGTTTGGCGAGCAGTACTTC; CDR3: CASSLEKFGEQYF
J: TRBJ2-4; V: TRBV7-2; D: TRBD2; size: NA; DNA: TGTGCCAGCATAGGTAGCGGGTCCAACATTCAGTACTTC; CDR3: CASIGSGSNIQYF
J: TRBJ2-7; V: TRBV11-1; D: TRBD2; size: NA; DNA: TGTGCCAGCAGCAAGACTAGCGGGTCTCCCTACGAGCAGTACTTC; CDR3: CASSKTSGSPYEQYF
J: TRBJ2-7; V: TRBV19; D: TRBD2; size: NA; DNA: TGTGCCAGTAGGGTGACTAGCGGGACCTACGAGCAGTACTTC; CDR3: CASRVTSGTYEQYF
J: TRBJ1-4; V: TRBV2; D: NA; size: once; DNA: TGTGCCAGCGGGGTGATTAAGGAAAAACTGTTTTTT; CDR3: CASGVIKEKLFF